A single sample gave rise to the 31 T cell receptor beta chains below, sequenced in a study of control samples from healthy donors and cancer patients. The protocol was immunoSEQ multiplex PCR, while the TCRdb copy is restricted to in-frame clones and leaves out a portion. The sample includes under 450,000 clones, around nine tenths of them seen just once. Source material: PBMCs. These receptors came from a middle-aged man with head and neck cancer.

V and J are TRBV20-1 and TRBJ1-1; no clear D gene. The germline V gene encodes CDR1 DFQATT and CDR2 SNEGSKA (reference sequence). The CDR3 extends over 11 amino acids. Between the trimmed V and J ends, which lost 7 bases and 0 bases, there was a span of 6 bases. The CDR3 DNA reads TGCAGTGTCTACCTGAACACTGAAGCTTTCTTT. Its translation: CSVYLNTEAFF.

The chain is built from TRBV27 and TRBJ2-3; 7 nucleotides line up with TRBD1. V dropped 5 bases and J dropped 4; count of bases not matched to a gene: 9. The CDR3 contains 15 residues. Germline CDR1 reads MNHEY; CDR2 reads SMNVEV (reference sequence). The CDR3 reads CASSTRTGLPDTQYF. The CDR3 nucleotides read TGTGCCAGCAGTACAAGGACAGGATTGCCAGATACGCAGTATTTT.

The rearrangement joins TRBV27 to TRBJ2-1; the D is unclear. The CDR3 is 16 residues long. From germline, CDR1 is MNHEY and CDR2 SMNVEV (reference sequence). Trimming took off 5 bases at V and 0 bases at J, with 14 bases between the two ends. The CDR3 protein is CASSVQGPSSYNEQFF. The CDR3 coding sequence is TGTGCCAGCAGTGTCCAAGGCCCCAGCTCCTACAATGAGCAGTTCTTC.

The J gene is TRBJ1-3, the V gene TRBV19; D might be TRBD1 (5 bases). From germline, CDR1 is LNHDA and CDR2 SQIVND (reference sequence). V was cut by 5 bases and J by 0 bases, with 14 bases left in between. The CDR3 sequence is 16 residues long. Here the CDR3 DNA reads TGTGCCAGTAGTGATAGGAGAGGGGCCTCTGGAAACACCATATATTTT. Protein product: CASSDRRGASGNTIYF.

The genes are TRBV11-1 and TRBJ1-1; D uncertain. The V gene's germline CDR1 is SGHAT and CDR2 FQDESV (reference sequence). Trimming took 5 bases from V and 8 from J, leaving 9 bases between them. The CDR3 extends over 11 amino acids. CDR3 DNA: TGTGCCAGCAGCCCCCGGCCGGAAGCTTTCTTT. Its translation is CASSPRPEAFF.

V is TRBV27 and J is TRBJ1-6; no firm D call. CDR1 is MNHEY, CDR2 SMNVEV, per germline (reference sequence). Trimming removed 0 bases from V and 7 bases from J, with 13 bases in between. CDR3 length equals 16 residues. Here the CDR3 DNA reads TGTGCCAGCAGTTTATCGGACTCCGTACGCAATTCACCCCTCCACTTT. This translates into CASSLSDSVRNSPLHF.

This sequence joins TRBV27 and TRBJ2-7; D possibly uses TRBD1 or TRBD2 (5 bases each). CDR1 and CDR2 (germline): MNHEY, SMNVEV (reference sequence). Trimming shortened V by 8 bases and J by 3 bases, and 5 bases separated the two germline ends. The CDR3 contains 10 residues. The CDR3 spells CASGGYEQYF. The CDR3 DNA follows: TGTGCCAGCGGGGGCTACGAGCAGTACTTC.

The V and J genes are TRBV19 and TRBJ1-1; TRBD1 agrees at 8 bases. CDR1 is LNHDA and CDR2 is SQIVND in the germline V gene (reference sequence). V was clipped by 5 bases and J by 3 bases; unmatched bases: 2. The length of the CDR3 is 13 residues. CDR3 region: CASSVQGDTEAFF. In DNA, the CDR3 is TGTGCCAGTAGTGTACAGGGGGACACTGAAGCTTTCTTT.

The genes are TRBV18 and TRBJ1-2, with a possible D match to TRBD1 (5 bases). The CDR3 is made up of 14 amino acids. V lost 4 bases, J lost 11 bases, and 20 bases lay in between. Germline V gene lookup returns CDR1 KGHSH and CDR2 LQKENI. CDR3 protein: CASSLTGQRGGYTF. The CDR3 DNA reads as TGTGCCAGCTCACTCACCGGACAACGTGGCGGATACACCTTC.

This rearrangement joins TRBV28 to TRBJ1-1; D perhaps matches TRBD1 (5 bases). V was shortened by 7 bases and J by 4 bases, with 13 bases between the two germline ends. The CDR3 length is 13 residues. The germline V gene has CDR1 MDHEN and CDR2 SYDVKM. The CDR3 nucleotides read TGTGCCAGCATCCTCCCCGGGACCACTGAAGCTTTCTTT. Encoded protein: CASILPGTTEAFF.

The V call is TRBV7-3, the J call TRBJ2-2, with D uncertain. Germline CDR1 is SGHTA and CDR2 is FQGTGA. V was shortened by 0 bases and J by 2 bases, with 10 bases between the two germline ends. This CDR3 comprises 16 residues. The CDR3 DNA reads as TGTGCCAGCAGCTTAACGGGTACCAGCAACACCGGGGAGCTGTTTTTT. This sequence encodes CASSLTGTSNTGELFF. Filled out from reference TRBV7-3 and TRBJ2-2, the complete variable domain reads GAGVSQTPSNKVTEKGKYVELRCDPISGHTALYWYRQSLGQGPEFLIYFQGTGAADDSGLPNDRFFAVRPEGSVSTLKIQRTERGDSAVYLCASSLTGTSNTGELFFGEGSRLTVL.

The chain links TRBV5-6 to TRBJ1-5; 7 nucleotides agree with TRBD1. The V gene's germline CDR1 is SGHDT and CDR2 YYEEEE. The CDR3 is 17 amino acids. Trimming removed 4 bases from V and 4 bases from J; junction bases left unmatched: 14. CDR3 sequence reads: CASSNVRGARGNQPQHF. In nucleotides, the CDR3 is TGTGCCAGCAGCAACGTCCGTGGGGCCAGGGGGAATCAGCCCCAGCATTTT.

The chain uses TRBV19 and TRBJ2-3; D ambiguous. The CDR3 totals 14 residues. Trimming pared 7 bases from V and 0 bases from J, leaving 11 bases between. Per germline, CDR1 LNHDA and CDR2 SQIVND (reference sequence). The CDR3 loop is CASKAGFSTDTQYF. In nucleotides, the CDR3 is TGTGCCAGTAAGGCTGGATTTAGCACAGATACGCAGTATTTT.

The genes are TRBV11-2 and TRBJ1-1; D ambiguous. Germline-derived CDR1 and CDR2 are SGHAT and FQNNGV. The CDR3 length is 13 residues. Trimming shortened V by 4 bases and J by 3 bases, and 9 bases separated the two germline ends. The CDR3 DNA is TGTGCCAGCAGCTCGGACTCATACACTGAAGCTTTCTTT. This translates into CASSSDSYTEAFF.

V usage is TRBV6-1 and J usage is TRBJ1-2, with no clear D. Between the trimmed V and J ends, which lost 1 base and 4 bases, there was a span of 4 bases. Germline V gene data show CDR1 as MNHNS and CDR2 as SASEGT. The CDR3 runs to 12 residues. CDR3: CASSEEAYGYTF. CDR3 bases: TGTGCCAGCAGTGAAGAAGCCTATGGCTACACCTTC.

This chain joins TRBV28 and TRBJ1-2, with D unclear. From germline, CDR1 is MDHEN and CDR2 SYDVKM. Trimming took 2 bases from V and 4 from J, leaving 11 bases between them. This CDR3 region has 14 residues. The DNA of the CDR3 is TGTGCCAGCAGTTTAAAACCGGGCTCCTATGGCTACACCTTC. This encodes CASSLKPGSYGYTF.

This clone was seen a few times. This chain joins TRBV28 and TRBJ1-1, with a tentative D call TRBD1 (6 bases). CDR1 and CDR2 from the germline V gene are MDHEN and SYDVKM. V was trimmed by 5 bases and J by 1 base, leaving 20 bases between them. The CDR3 contains 17 residues. The CDR3 coding sequence is TGTGCCAGCAGTCCCTCTACAGGAAGGGGGGGGAACACTGAAGCTTTCTTT. Its translation: CASSPSTGRGGNTEAFF.

The chain combines TRBV9 with TRBJ2-1; possible D gene TRBD1, 6 bases. The V gene lost 3 bases and the J gene lost 0 bases, with 13 bases spanning the gap. Germline lookup yields CDR1 SGDLS and CDR2 YYNGEE. This CDR3 is 16 amino acids long. DNA of the CDR3: TGTGCCAGCAGCGCCGGACAGTCCTCCTCCTACAATGAGCAGTTCTTC. It is translated as CASSAGQSSSYNEQFF.

The gene calls are TRBV7-2 and TRBJ2-3, with a weak D call TRBD1 (5 bases). Germline values: CDR1 SGHTA, CDR2 FQGNSA. Trimming took 4 bases from V and 1 from J, leaving 21 bases between them. The CDR3 has 18 residues. The CDR3 DNA reads as TGTGCCAGCAGCTGGTATGGCCCTCGTCTAGGGGGCACAGATACGCAGTATTTT. It is translated as CASSWYGPRLGGTDTQYF.

The V call is TRBV9, the J call TRBJ1-5; D remains ambiguous. The CDR3 is 15 amino acids. Per the germline V gene, CDR1 is SGDLS and CDR2 is YYNGEE. The germline V and J ends were trimmed by 4 bases and 1 base, with 12 bases remaining between them. In DNA, the CDR3 is TGTGCCAGCAGCCCCCGGGGTCTCAGCAATCAGCCCCAGCATTTT. It specifies CASSPRGLSNQPQHF.

The chain is built from TRBV5-1 and TRBJ1-2; the D gene is possibly TRBD1 (6 bases). Trimming cost V 4 bases and J 4 bases, with 17 bases left between them. Germline values: CDR1 SGHRS, CDR2 YFSETQ. This CDR3 is built from 15 residues. The CDR3 region is CASSEGGTAGYGYTF. DNA of the CDR3: TGCGCCAGCAGCGAAGGGGGTACGGCTGGCTATGGCTACACCTTC.

The chain has TRBV19 and TRBJ2-5; D is unresolved. CDR1 and CDR2 (germline): LNHDA, SQIVND (reference sequence). Trimming left V 1 base short and J 9 bases short, with 18 bases between. CDR3 length equals 15 residues. The CDR3 region is CASSIVVQQVEAQYF. CDR3 in DNA: TGTGCCAGTAGTATAGTGGTACAGCAGGTTGAGGCCCAGTACTTC. Full variable domain (rest looked up from reference TRBV19 and TRBJ2-5): DGGITQSPKYLFRKEGQNVTLSCEQNLNHDAMYWYRQDPGQGLRLIYYSQIVNDFQKGDIAEGYSVSREKKESFPLTVTSAQKNPTAFYLCASSIVVQQVEAQYFGPGTRLLVL.

The gene calls are TRBV30 and TRBJ1-2; D is unclear. This CDR3 spans 13 amino acids. Trimming cost V 3 bases and J 0 bases, with 8 bases left between them. CDR1 is GTSNPN, CDR2 SVGIG, per germline (reference sequence). CDR3 nucleotide sequence: TGTGCCTGGAGCCCCCGTTCTAACTATGGCTACACCTTC. Amino acids: CAWSPRSNYGYTF.

This clone came up a few times. The chain uses TRBV7-3 and TRBJ2-1; TRBD2 is a possible D gene (5 bases). Trimming removed 4 bases from V and 5 bases from J, with 18 bases in between. In germline, CDR1 is SGHTA, CDR2 FQGTGA. This CDR3 comprises 16 residues. CDR3 coding DNA: TGTGCCAGCAGCTCGGAACGCGGGTATTTCAACAATGAGCAGTTCTTC. Protein: CASSSERGYFNNEQFF. The variable domain in full, completed from reference TRBV7-3 and TRBJ2-1, reads GAGVSQTPSNKVTEKGKYVELRCDPISGHTALYWYRQSLGQGPEFLIYFQGTGAADDSGLPNDRFFAVRPEGSVSTLKIQRTERGDSAVYLCASSSERGYFNNEQFFGPGTRLTVL.

The chain links TRBV21-1 to TRBJ1-5. TRBV21-1 is recorded as a pseudogene. The CDR3 sequence is 18 residues long. The CDR3, as DNA: TGTGCCAGCAGCACCCCGCGTCCGCGGCATTTTAAGCATCAGCCCCAGCATTTT. Amino acids: CASSTPRPRHFKHQPQHF.

The J gene is TRBJ1-2, the V gene TRBV19; D is unresolved. Trimming stripped 7 bases from V and 2 bases from J, with 23 bases between. This CDR3 region has 17 residues. In germline, CDR1 is LNHDA, CDR2 SQIVND (reference sequence). CDR3 region: CASTSGQRPALNYGYTF. The DNA of the CDR3 is TGTGCCAGTACCTCCGGGCAGAGGCCCGCTCTGAACTATGGCTACACCTTC.

This clone was seen only once. The chain links TRBV4-3 to TRBJ1-1; TRBD1 might be the D (6 bases). Germline-derived CDR1 and CDR2 are LGHNA and YSLEER. The CDR3 runs 13 residues. V was pared by 4 bases and J by 8 bases, with 14 bases between. The CDR3 nucleotides read TGCGCCAGCAGCCGCTCTACAGGGTACGAAGCTTTCTTT. Translation gives CASSRSTGYEAFF.

The V call is TRBV7-9, the J call TRBJ2-7, with TRBD2 matching 8 bases. After removal of 2 bases from V and 6 bases from J, the junction contained 18 bases not matched to a gene. The germline CDR1 and CDR2 sequences are SEHNR and FQNEAQ (reference sequence). The CDR3 has 18 residues. The CDR3 sequence is CASSLMRIRAGEFSEQYF. In nucleotides, the CDR3 is TGTGCCAGCAGCTTAATGCGAATTCGAGCGGGAGAATTCTCCGAGCAGTACTTC.

J is TRBJ1-2 and V is TRBV7-8, with TRBD1 identical over 7 bases. Trimming took 5 bases from V and 4 from J; bases not matched to a gene: 7. The CDR3 runs to 14 residues. CDR1 is SGHVS and CDR2 is FQNEAQ in the germline V gene. The CDR3 region is CASSRAGTVYGYTF. DNA of the CDR3: TGTGCCAGCAGCCGAGCTGGGACAGTCTATGGCTACACCTTC.

The chain uses TRBV18 and TRBJ2-1; a weak D match, TRBD1 (5 bases). The V end lost 7 bases, the J end lost 4 bases, and 20 bases lay between the germline ends. Germline lookup yields CDR1 KGHSH and CDR2 LQKENI. The CDR3 has 16 amino acids. The CDR3 reads CASLPRNQGFYNEQFF. DNA of the CDR3: TGTGCCAGCTTACCTCGGAACCAGGGCTTTTACAATGAGCAGTTCTTC. The variable domain in full, with the rest retrieved from reference TRBV18 and TRBJ2-1, is NAGVMQNPRHLVRRRGQEARLRCSPMKGHSHVYWYRQLPEEGLKFMVYLQKENIIDESGMPKERFSAEFPKEGPSILRIQQVVRGDSAAYFCASLPRNQGFYNEQFFGPGTRLTVL.

The V gene is TRBV2, the J gene TRBJ1-1, with D unresolved. The germline CDR1 and CDR2 sequences are SNHLY and FYNNEI. The CDR3 runs to 11 residues. V was trimmed by 10 bases and J by 3 bases, leaving 9 bases between them. The chain's CDR3 is CATTGYTEAFF. CDR3 DNA sequence: TGTGCCACCACGGGATACACTGAAGCTTTCTTT.